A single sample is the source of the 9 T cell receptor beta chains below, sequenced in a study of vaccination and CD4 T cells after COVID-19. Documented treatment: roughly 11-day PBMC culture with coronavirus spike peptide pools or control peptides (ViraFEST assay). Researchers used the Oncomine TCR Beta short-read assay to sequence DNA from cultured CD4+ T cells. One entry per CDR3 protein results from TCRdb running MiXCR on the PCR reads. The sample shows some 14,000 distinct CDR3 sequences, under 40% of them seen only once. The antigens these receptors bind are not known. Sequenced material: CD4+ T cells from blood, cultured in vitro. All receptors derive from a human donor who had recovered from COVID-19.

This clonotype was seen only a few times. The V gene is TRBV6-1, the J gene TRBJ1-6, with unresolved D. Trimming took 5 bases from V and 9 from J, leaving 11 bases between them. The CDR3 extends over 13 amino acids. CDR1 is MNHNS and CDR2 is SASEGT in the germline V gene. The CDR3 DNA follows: TGTGCCAGCAGTACTTCCCCGCGTTCACCCCTCCACTTT. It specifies CASSTSPRSPLHF.

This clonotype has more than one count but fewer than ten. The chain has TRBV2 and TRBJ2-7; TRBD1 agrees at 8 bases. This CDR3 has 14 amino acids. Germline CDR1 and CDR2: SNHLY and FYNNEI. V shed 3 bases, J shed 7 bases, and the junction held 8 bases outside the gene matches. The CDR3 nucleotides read TGTGCCAGCAGTGAGCCACTACAGGGGGAGGAGCAGTACTTC. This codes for CASSEPLQGEEQYF.

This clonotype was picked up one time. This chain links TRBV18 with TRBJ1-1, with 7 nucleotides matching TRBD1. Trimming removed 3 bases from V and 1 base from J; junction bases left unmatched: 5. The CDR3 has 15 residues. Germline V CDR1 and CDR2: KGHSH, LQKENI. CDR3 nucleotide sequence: TGTGCCAGCTCACCCAGGGGGGCTTCGAACACTGAAGCTTTCTTT. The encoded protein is CASSPRGASNTEAFF.

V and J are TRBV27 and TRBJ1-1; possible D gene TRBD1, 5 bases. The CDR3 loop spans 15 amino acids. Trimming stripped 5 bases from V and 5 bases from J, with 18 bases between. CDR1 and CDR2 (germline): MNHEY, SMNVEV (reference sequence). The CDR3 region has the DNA TGTGCCAGCAGTGCCAGGAGGGGAAGGGATACTGAAGCTTTCTTT. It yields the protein CASSARRGRDTEAFF.

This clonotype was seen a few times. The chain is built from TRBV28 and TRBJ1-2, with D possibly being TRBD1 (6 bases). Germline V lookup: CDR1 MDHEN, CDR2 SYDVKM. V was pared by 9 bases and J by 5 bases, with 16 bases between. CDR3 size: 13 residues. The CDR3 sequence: CASLRGPIYGYTF. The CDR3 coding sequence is TGTGCCAGTCTCCGGGGGCCCATTTATGGCTACACCTTC.

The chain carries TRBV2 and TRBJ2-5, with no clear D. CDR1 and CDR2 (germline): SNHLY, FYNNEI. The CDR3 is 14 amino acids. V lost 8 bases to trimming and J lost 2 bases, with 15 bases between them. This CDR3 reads CASSSSTRQETQYF. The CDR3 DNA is TGTGCCAGCTCTTCATCGACGAGGCAAGAGACCCAGTACTTC. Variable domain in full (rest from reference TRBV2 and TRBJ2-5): EPEVTQTPSHQVTQMGQEVILRCVPISNHLYFYWYRQILGQKVEFLVSFYNNEISEKSEIFDDQFSVERPDGSNFTLKIRSTKLEDSAMYFCASSSSTRQETQYFGPGTRLLVL.

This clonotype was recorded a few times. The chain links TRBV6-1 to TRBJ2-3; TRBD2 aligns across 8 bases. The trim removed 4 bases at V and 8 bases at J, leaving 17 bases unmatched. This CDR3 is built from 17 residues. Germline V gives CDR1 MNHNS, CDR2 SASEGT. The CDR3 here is CASSGGGGRRRPGTQYF. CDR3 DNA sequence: TGTGCCAGCAGTGGGGGTGGCGGGAGGAGACGACCGGGTACGCAGTATTTT.

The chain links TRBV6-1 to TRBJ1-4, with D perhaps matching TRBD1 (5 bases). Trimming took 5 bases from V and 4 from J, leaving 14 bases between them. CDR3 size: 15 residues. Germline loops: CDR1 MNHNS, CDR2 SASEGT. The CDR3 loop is CASSPQGIGNEKLFF. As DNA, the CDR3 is TGTGCCAGCAGTCCCCAGGGTATTGGTAATGAAAAACTGTTTTTT.

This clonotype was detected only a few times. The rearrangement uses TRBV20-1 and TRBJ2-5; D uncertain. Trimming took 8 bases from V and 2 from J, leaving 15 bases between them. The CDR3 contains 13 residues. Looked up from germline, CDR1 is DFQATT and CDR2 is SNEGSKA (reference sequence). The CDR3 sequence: CSPYDVWQETQYF. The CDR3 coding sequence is TGCAGTCCGTATGACGTTTGGCAAGAGACCCAGTACTTC.